The entry below describes one TCR beta chain. As yet, its antigen is unknown. The CDR3 length is 14 residues. Germline V CDR1 and CDR2: LNHDA, SQIVND (reference sequence). Losses at the gene ends were 5 bases for V and 4 bases for J; bases not matched to a gene: 4. TCRdb's copy holds only in-frame clones and misses some; the assay was immunoSEQ multiplex PCR. The profile shows 56,000 or so clones, approximately 88% of them singletons. The sample is drawn from a study of T cell responses to AZD1222 COVID-19 vaccine. Overall study findings and caveats: In the spike-specific TCR repertoire, nearly half reportedly target unmutated variant regions.

This receptor was taken from an adult in good health. The chain employs TRBV19 and TRBJ2-7, with 11 bases lining up with TRBD2. The starting material was peripheral blood, obtained on day 0 of AZD1222 vaccination. CDR3 region: CASSSSGGHYEQYF. CDR3 coding DNA: TGTGCCAGTAGTTCTAGCGGGGGGCATTACGAGCAGTACTTC. Supplemented by reference TRBV19 and TRBJ2-7, the full variable domain reads DGGITQSPKYLFRKEGQNVTLSCEQNLNHDAMYWYRQDPGQGLRLIYYSQIVNDFQKGDIAEGYSVSREKKESFPLTVTSAQKNPTAFYLCASSSSGGHYEQYFGPGTRLTVT.